Each of the 8 T cell receptor beta chains below was sequenced from the same sample in a study of early T cells in non-severe SARS-CoV-2 infection. TCRdb independently ran MiXCR on the 5' RACE reads; one entry per CDR3 protein. Of some 33,000 distinct CDR3 sequences listed, around 5% are singletons. The specimen sequenced was whole blood. These receptors were obtained from an adult who was a healthcare worker with PCR-confirmed SARS-CoV-2 infection or an uninfected control (not recorded which).

The chain employs TRBV12-5 and TRBJ1-1; 7 bases align to TRBD1. This CDR3 comprises 13 residues. Germline V gives CDR1 LGHNT, CDR2 FRNRAP. J gave up 4 bases and V 6 bases, and 5 bases lay outside the gene matches. CDR3 bases: TGTGCTAGTGGGATTACAGGGGTCACTGAAGCTTTCTTT. This sequence encodes CASGITGVTEAFF.

This clonotype was seen a few times. The chain uses TRBV20-1 and TRBJ1-1; the D is unclear. This CDR3 has 11 amino acids. Deletions cut 5 bases from V and 1 base from J, with 5 bases between. Germline assignment: CDR1 DFQATT and CDR2 SNEGSKA (reference sequence). The CDR3 sequence: CSAVWNTEAFF. The CDR3 bases are TGCAGTGCTGTGTGGAACACTGAAGCTTTCTTT.

This clonotype was recorded at least ten times. The rearrangement joins TRBV7-2 to TRBJ2-1; D is ambiguous. The CDR3 spans 14 residues. With 5 bases removed from V and 5 bases from J, the gap between germline ends came to 13 bases. Looked up from germline, CDR1 is SGHTA and CDR2 is FQGNSA. CDR3: CASSQRLPDNEQFF. CDR3 in DNA: TGTGCCAGCAGCCAACGGCTCCCAGACAATGAGCAGTTCTTC.

The chain links TRBV2 to TRBJ2-2; D is possibly TRBD2 (6 bases). Germline V CDR1 and CDR2: SNHLY, FYNNEI. This CDR3 is built from 16 residues. Trimming took 4 bases from V and 0 from J, leaving 12 bases between them. The CDR3: CASSAYGLTNTGELFF. The CDR3 DNA is TGTGCCAGCAGTGCTTACGGACTAACGAACACCGGGGAGCTGTTTTTT.

The CDR3 DNA sequence: TGTGCCAGCAGCTTAGTCTCCAGCGGGGTCACTGAAGCTTTCTTT. This translates into CASSLVSSGVTEAFF. The chain uses TRBV7-9 and TRBJ1-1; D is ambiguous. The CDR3 is 15 residues long. Looked up from germline, CDR1 is SEHNR and CDR2 is FQNEAQ (reference sequence). V shed 1 base and J shed 4 bases, with 13 bases lying between them.

This chain connects TRBV2 to TRBJ2-5, with 9 nucleotides matching TRBD2. The V and J ends lost 5 bases and 2 bases, in that order; junction bases with no gene match: 9. This CDR3 spans 16 amino acids. Germline V gene lookup returns CDR1 SNHLY and CDR2 FYNNEI. CDR3 nucleotides: TGTGCCAGCAGTCTACTAGCGGGTGCCCTACAAGAGACCCAGTACTTC. Its protein is CASSLLAGALQETQYF.

This chain joins TRBV29-1 and TRBJ1-4; D unclear. The CDR3 length is 16 residues. The germline V and J ends were trimmed by 4 bases and 1 base, with 16 bases remaining between them. The germline V gene has CDR1 SQVTM and CDR2 ANQGSEA. The CDR3 is CSVGTAGVGTNEKLFF. CDR3 nucleotides: TGCAGCGTTGGTACAGCCGGAGTGGGAACTAATGAAAAACTGTTTTTT. Full variable domain (outside the CDR3, taken from reference TRBV29-1 and TRBJ1-4): SAVISQKPSRDICQRGTSLTIQCQVDSQVTMMFWYRQQPGQSLTLIATANQGSEATYESGFVIDKFPISRPNLTFSTLTVSNMSPEDSSIYLCSVGTAGVGTNEKLFFGSGTQLSVL.

The chain employs TRBV29-1 and TRBJ1-1, with D uncertain. There are 13 residues in the CDR3. From germline, CDR1 is SQVTM and CDR2 ANQGSEA. Trimming removed 0 bases at V and 10 bases at J, with 15 bases between. The CDR3 loop is CSVEDQRADSAFF. DNA for the CDR3: TGCAGCGTTGAAGATCAGCGGGCGGATTCAGCTTTCTTT.